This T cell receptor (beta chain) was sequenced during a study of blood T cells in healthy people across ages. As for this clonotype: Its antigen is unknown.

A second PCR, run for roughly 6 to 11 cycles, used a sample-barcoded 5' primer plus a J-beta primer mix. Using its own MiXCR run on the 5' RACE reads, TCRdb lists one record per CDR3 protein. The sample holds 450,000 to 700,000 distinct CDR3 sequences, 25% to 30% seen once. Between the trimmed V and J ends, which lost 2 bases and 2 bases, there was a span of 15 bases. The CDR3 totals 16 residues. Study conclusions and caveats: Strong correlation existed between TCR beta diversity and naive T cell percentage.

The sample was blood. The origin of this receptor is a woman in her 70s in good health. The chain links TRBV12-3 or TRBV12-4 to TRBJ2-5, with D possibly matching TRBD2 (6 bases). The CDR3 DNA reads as TGTGCCAGCAGTTTAAGTGGCGGGGTCCCGCAAGAGACCCAGTACTTC. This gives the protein CASSLSGGVPQETQYF.